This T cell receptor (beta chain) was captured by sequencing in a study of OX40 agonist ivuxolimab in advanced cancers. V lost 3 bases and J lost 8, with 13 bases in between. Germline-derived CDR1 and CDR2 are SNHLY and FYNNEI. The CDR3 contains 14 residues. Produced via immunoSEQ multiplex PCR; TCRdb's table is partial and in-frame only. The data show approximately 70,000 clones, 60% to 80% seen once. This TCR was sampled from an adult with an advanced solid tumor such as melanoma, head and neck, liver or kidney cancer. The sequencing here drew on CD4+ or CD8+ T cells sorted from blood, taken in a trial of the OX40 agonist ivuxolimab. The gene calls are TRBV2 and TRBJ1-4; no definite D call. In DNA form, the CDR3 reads TGTGCCAGCAGTGATCGGACCACTTGGGAAAAACTGTTTTTT. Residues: CASSDRTTWEKLFF. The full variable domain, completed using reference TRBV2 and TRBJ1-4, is EPEVTQTPSHQVTQMGQEVILRCVPISNHLYFYWYRQILGQKVEFLVSFYNNEISEKSEIFDDQFSVERPDGSNFTLKIRSTKLEDSAMYFCASSDRTTWEKLFFGSGTQLSVL.